Shown below are 20 T cell receptor beta chains from a single sample sequenced in a study of T-cell memory formation after mild COVID-19. MiXCR, run by TCRdb on the 5' RACE reads, gives a single entry per CDR3 protein. The sample holds around 470,000 distinct CDR3 sequences, 15% to 20% seen once. Material: PBMCs or a T cell subset sorted from them (not recorded which). Receptors originate from an adult woman who had mild COVID-19 (a few samples of this study predate the infection). Cell type and time point are not known.

This chain links TRBV20-1 with TRBJ2-3; the D gene is possibly TRBD1 (7 bases). Germline V gene data show CDR1 as DFQATT and CDR2 as SNEGSKA (reference sequence). There are 14 residues in the CDR3. V was clipped by 6 bases and J by 5 bases, with 18 bases between them. CDR3: CSAAGTVQIDTQYF. The CDR3 DNA sequence: TGCAGTGCCGCGGGGACAGTTCAAATAGATACGCAGTATTTT.

This clonotype turned up a few times. The gene calls are TRBV24-1 and TRBJ2-1; 8 bases line up with TRBD1. The CDR3 is made up of 15 amino acids. CDR1 is KGHDR, CDR2 SFDVKD, per germline. Trimming cost V 4 bases and J 6 bases; bases outside gene matches: 7. This CDR3 is CATSETDRGANEQFF. Written as DNA, the CDR3 is TGTGCCACCAGTGAGACCGACAGGGGAGCCAATGAGCAGTTCTTC.

This clonotype came up a few times. The chain couples TRBV3-1 to TRBJ2-3, with 10 bases that match TRBD2. The CDR3 contains 19 residues. J gave up 0 bases and V 0 bases, and 9 bases lay outside the gene matches. Germline V gene data show CDR1 as LGHDT and CDR2 as YNNKEL (reference sequence). This chain's CDR3 is CASSQDEASGSSSTDTQYF. The CDR3 coding sequence is TGTGCCAGCAGCCAAGATGAGGCTAGCGGGAGTTCGAGCACAGATACGCAGTATTTT.

This clonotype was seen only a few times. The V gene is TRBV27, the J gene TRBJ1-2; no reliable D call. Germline values: CDR1 MNHEY, CDR2 SMNVEV (reference sequence). The CDR3 is 14 amino acids. V lost 6 bases, J lost 7 bases, and 18 bases lay in between. CDR3 sequence (DNA): TGTGCCAGCAGCGAGAGGCACAGACCGGTTGGCTACACCTTC. This encodes CASSERHRPVGYTF.

In DNA form, the CDR3 reads TGTGCCAGTAGTATGGGAGTTTACAATGAGCAGTTCTTC. It translates to CASSMGVYNEQFF. The chain uses TRBV19 and TRBJ2-1; TRBD2 is a possible D gene (5 bases). Looked up from germline, CDR1 is LNHDA and CDR2 is SQIVND (reference sequence). The V end lost 3 bases, the J end lost 4 bases, and 7 bases lay between the germline ends. CDR3 length: 13 residues.

This clonotype was observed a few times. V and J are TRBV6-1 and TRBJ1-4; D is ambiguous. The ends were cut back, 6 bases at V and 0 bases at J, with 23 bases in the middle. The CDR3 has 19 residues. Germline V CDR1 and CDR2: MNHNS, SASEGT. The CDR3 here is CASSLLRRSEASTNEKLFF. CDR3 in DNA: TGTGCCAGCAGCCTTTTACGGCGAAGTGAGGCATCAACTAATGAAAAACTGTTTTTT.

There are a few counts of this clonotype. For the CDR3, the DNA is TGCAGTGCTAGGCTAGCGGGGATCCAAGAGACCCAGTACTTC. Translating it yields CSARLAGIQETQYF. The V and J genes are TRBV20-1 and TRBJ2-5, with 9 bases fitting TRBD2. Germline V gene sequence: CDR1 DFQATT, CDR2 SNEGSKA (reference sequence). Trimming took 3 bases from V and 1 from J; bases not matched to a gene: 3. CDR3 length equals 14 residues.

This clonotype was counted only a few times. This chain connects TRBV4-3 to TRBJ2-7; the D is unclear. Trimming took 3 bases from V and 7 from J, leaving 13 bases between them. This CDR3 is 13 amino acids long. Germline CDR1 LGHNA, CDR2 YSLEER. CDR3 residues: CASSHGRAEEQYF. CDR3 DNA sequence: TGCGCCAGCAGCCATGGAAGGGCAGAAGAGCAGTACTTC.

This clonotype was picked up a small number of times. The V call is TRBV27, the J call TRBJ1-5; D call uncertain. The V gene's germline CDR1 is MNHEY and CDR2 SMNVEV (reference sequence). Trimming removed 6 bases at V and 1 base at J, with 4 bases between. The CDR3 runs 12 residues. The CDR3 loop reads CASRLSNQPQHF. The CDR3 nucleotides read TGTGCCAGCAGGTTAAGCAATCAGCCCCAGCATTTT.

The CDR3 reads CASSETDGKSYNEQFF. CDR3 in DNA: TGTGCCAGCAGTGAAACGGACGGGAAATCCTACAATGAGCAGTTCTTC. This chain connects TRBV25-1 to TRBJ2-1; possible D gene TRBD2, 5 bases. Germline CDR1 reads MGHDK; CDR2 reads SYGVNS. V was clipped by 2 bases and J by 1 base, with 12 bases between them. The CDR3 contains 16 residues.

The chain joins TRBV12-3 or TRBV12-4 to TRBJ2-7; 10 bases align to TRBD2. The V segment lost 2 bases and the J segment 0 bases; nucleotides outside the gene matches: 7. The CDR3 runs to 17 residues. CDR3 region: CASSLTSGDQTSYEQYF. The CDR3 DNA sequence: TGTGCCAGCAGTTTAACTAGCGGGGACCAGACCTCCTACGAGCAGTACTTC.

This chain links TRBV18 with TRBJ2-1, with unresolved D. The ends were cut back, 0 bases at V and 4 bases at J, with 13 bases in the middle. The CDR3 contains 16 residues. From germline, CDR1 is KGHSH and CDR2 LQKENI. The DNA for the CDR3 is TGTGCCAGCTCACCACCGACGCAGAAGGTTTACAATGAGCAGTTCTTC. It yields the protein CASSPPTQKVYNEQFF.

This chain uses TRBV7-3 with TRBJ2-2, with a possible D match to TRBD2 (5 bases). CDR1 and CDR2 (germline): SGHTA, FQGTGA. This CDR3 has 13 amino acids. The V and J ends lost 2 bases and 7 bases respectively, with 8 bases between them. In DNA, the CDR3 is TGTGCCAGCAGCTTACCCGGGATCGGGGAGCTGTTTTTT. Its protein product is CASSLPGIGELFF.

This clonotype appeared a few times. V and J are TRBV7-2 and TRBJ1-1; 10 bases are a match to TRBD1. CDR1 and CDR2 from the germline V gene are SGHTA and FQGNSA. The CDR3 covers 16 residues. The V and J ends lost 4 bases and 2 bases, in that order; junction bases with no gene match: 7. Here the CDR3 reads CASSSARTGGNTEAFF. The CDR3 DNA reads TGTGCCAGCAGCTCCGCCAGGACAGGGGGAAACACTGAAGCTTTCTTT.

This clonotype has at least ten counts. This chain uses TRBV24-1 with TRBJ2-5; TRBD1 agrees at 9 bases. This CDR3 has 15 amino acids. V shed 3 bases, J shed 5 bases, and the junction held 6 bases outside the gene matches. Germline loops: CDR1 KGHDR, CDR2 SFDVKD. CDR3 sequence reads: CATSDGQGSRETQYF. DNA for the CDR3: TGTGCCACCAGTGATGGACAGGGGAGTAGGGAGACCCAGTACTTC.

The chain recombines TRBV24-1 with TRBJ2-2; maybe TRBD1 (5 bases). Germline assignment: CDR1 KGHDR and CDR2 SFDVKD. Trimming pared 2 bases from V and 5 bases from J, leaving 11 bases between. The CDR3 consists of 15 residues. For the CDR3, the DNA is TGTGCCACCAGTGATTCTCCAGGGTGGACCGGGGAGCTGTTTTTT. It codes for CATSDSPGWTGELFF.

There are many counts of this clonotype. The CDR3 sequence: CTSSQILNEQYF. CDR3 DNA sequence: TGCACCAGCAGCCAAATCCTCAACGAGCAGTACTTC. V and J are TRBV1 and TRBJ2-7. TRBV1 constitutes a pseudogene. The CDR3 spans 12 residues.

V usage is TRBV12-3 or TRBV12-4 and J usage is TRBJ1-1, with D perhaps matching TRBD1 (6 bases). V gave up 3 bases and J gave up 3 bases, with 14 bases separating them. There are 15 residues in the CDR3. The CDR3: CASSFRLRGDTEAFF. Written as DNA, the CDR3 is TGTGCCAGCAGTTTCCGTCTAAGGGGGGACACTGAAGCTTTCTTT.

This clonotype was recorded a few times. The chain has TRBV13 and TRBJ2-1; 8 bases agree with TRBD2. This CDR3 has 14 amino acids. From germline, CDR1 is PRHDT and CDR2 FYEKMQ (reference sequence). V trimming: 8 bases; J trimming: 2 bases; junction bases outside the gene matches: 5. The CDR3 loop is CASQRGRTYNEQFF. Here the CDR3 DNA reads TGTGCCAGCCAGCGGGGGAGAACCTACAATGAGCAGTTCTTC.

The J gene is TRBJ2-1, the V gene TRBV7-9, with a possible D match to TRBD2 (6 bases). Germline values: CDR1 SEHNR, CDR2 FQNEAQ (reference sequence). Between the trimmed V and J ends, which lost 3 bases and 5 bases, there was a span of 20 bases. CDR3 size: 17 residues. CDR3 protein: CASSFVFPRGAHNEQFF. CDR3 nucleotide sequence: TGTGCCAGCAGCTTTGTCTTCCCCCGCGGGGCCCACAATGAGCAGTTCTTC.